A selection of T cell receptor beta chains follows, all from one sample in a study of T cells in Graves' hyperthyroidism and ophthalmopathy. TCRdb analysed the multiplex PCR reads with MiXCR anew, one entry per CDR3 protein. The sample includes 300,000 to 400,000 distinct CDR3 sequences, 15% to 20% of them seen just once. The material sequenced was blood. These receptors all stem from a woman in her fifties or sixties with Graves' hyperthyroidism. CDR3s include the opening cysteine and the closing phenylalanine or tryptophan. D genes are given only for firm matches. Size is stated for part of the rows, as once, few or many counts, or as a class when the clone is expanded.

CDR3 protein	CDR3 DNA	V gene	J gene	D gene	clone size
CATSRDSIRDRGGQPQHF	TGTGCCACCAGCAGAGATTCAATTCGGGACAGGGGGGGTCAGCCCCAGCATTTT	TRBV15	TRBJ1-5	TRBD1	many
CASSQVYRGLPETQYF	TGTGCCAGCAGCCAAGTTTATAGGGGGTTACCAGAGACCCAGTACTTC	TRBV14	TRBJ2-5	NA	few
CASSETHSYNSPLHF	TGTGCCAGCAGTGAAACCCACTCCTATAATTCACCCCTCCACTTT	TRBV2	TRBJ1-6	NA	NA
CASSQDLGKGNEQFF	TGTGCCAGCAGCCAAGATCTCGGGAAAGGGAATGAGCAGTTCTTC	TRBV14	TRBJ2-1	NA	NA
CASSLRWTEAFF	TGTGCCAGCAGCTTGAGGTGGACTGAAGCTTTCTTT	TRBV12-3/TRBV12-4	TRBJ1-1	NA	many
CASSSPGQVYNEQFF	TGCGCCAGCAGCAGTCCGGGACAGGTCTACAATGAGCAGTTCTTC	TRBV5-1	TRBJ2-1	TRBD1	many
CSARAVHSPIYEQFF	TGCAGTGCTAGAGCAGTCCACAGCCCTATCTATGAGCAGTTCTTC	TRBV20-1	TRBJ2-1	NA	many
CSASATGYPYEQYF	TGCAGTGCTAGCGCGACAGGCTACCCCTACGAGCAGTACTTC	TRBV20-1	TRBJ2-7	NA	many
CASSHSGTTWYEQYF	TGTGCCAGCAGTCACTCCGGGACGACCTGGTACGAGCAGTACTTC	TRBV7-9	TRBJ2-7	NA	many
CASSLSSTYEQYF	TGTGCCAGCAGCTTAAGCTCAACCTACGAGCAGTACTTC	TRBV11-3	TRBJ2-7	NA	many
CAWSVQGGNYNEQFF	TGTGCCTGGAGTGTACAAGGGGGGAACTACAATGAGCAGTTCTTC	TRBV30	TRBJ2-1	NA	few
CASSLSTPRLAGGPQYF	TGTGCCAGCAGCTTATCTACCCCTCGGCTAGCGGGGGGGCCGCAGTACTTC	TRBV11-2	TRBJ2-7	TRBD2	NA
CAITLGQGITYEQYF	TGTGCCATTACACTTGGACAGGGGATCACCTACGAGCAGTACTTC	TRBV6-2/TRBV6-3	TRBJ2-7	TRBD1	NA
CASSLSEDTQYF	TGTGCCAGCAGCTTAAGCGAAGATACGCAGTATTTT	TRBV7-3	TRBJ2-3	NA	many
CASSERALYGYTF	TGCGCCAGCAGTGAGCGGGCCTTATATGGCTACACCTTC	TRBV10-2	TRBJ1-2	NA	few
CASSGLTQGTQYF	TGTGCCAGCAGCGGTCTAACCCAAGGGACCCAGTACTTC	TRBV11-2	TRBJ2-5	NA	many
CASSPISRYEQYF	TGTGCCAGCAGCCCCATTTCACGCTACGAGCAGTACTTC	TRBV13	TRBJ2-7	NA	many
CASSSNPPLGTEAFF	TGTGCCAGCAGCTCAAACCCGCCCTTGGGGACTGAAGCTTTCTTT	TRBV11-2	TRBJ1-1	NA	many
CASSLAIQSGTEAFF	TGCGCCAGCAGCCTCGCGATCCAGTCGGGCACTGAAGCTTTCTTT	TRBV4-1	TRBJ1-1	NA	NA
CSAVPLGAGGLNEQFF	TGCAGTGCTGTCCCACTGGGAGCGGGAGGGTTGAATGAGCAGTTCTTC	TRBV20-1	TRBJ2-1	TRBD2	NA
CASSRSMGDSTDTQYF	TGCGCCAGCAGCCGCTCGATGGGAGACTCCACAGATACGCAGTATTTT	TRBV5-1	TRBJ2-3	NA	NA
CASSPVPAGHTF	TGTGCCAGCAGCCCGGTTCCTGCAGGGCACACCTTC	TRBV12-3/TRBV12-4	TRBJ1-2	NA	few
CSARRSSDNTDTQYF	TGCAGTGCTAGGCGATCTAGCGATAACACAGATACGCAGTATTTT	TRBV20-1	TRBJ2-3	NA	few
CASSLPRDISTDTQYF	TGCGCCAGCAGCTTGCCGAGGGACATTAGCACAGATACGCAGTATTTT	TRBV5-1	TRBJ2-3	NA	NA
CASSAQGVRSPLHF	TGTGCCAGCAGCGCCCAGGGAGTCCGATCACCCCTCCACTTT	TRBV9	TRBJ1-6	NA	few
CATSRSSGSTGELFF	TGTGCCACCAGCAGGAGTAGCGGGAGCACCGGGGAGCTGTTTTTT	TRBV15	TRBJ2-2	TRBD2	NA
CASSLGQINQPQHF	TGTGCCAGCAGTCTTGGGCAGATCAATCAGCCCCAGCATTTT	TRBV6-1	TRBJ1-5	NA	many
CASHKGGPNTEAFF	TGTGCCAGCCACAAGGGGGGGCCGAACACTGAAGCTTTCTTT	TRBV19	TRBJ1-1	NA	few
CASSPEGESNQPQHF	TGTGCCAGCAGTCCGGAAGGGGAGAGCAATCAGCCCCAGCATTTT	TRBV12-3/TRBV12-4	TRBJ1-5	NA	few
CSASTGTDTQYF	TGCAGTGCTTCCACAGGCACAGATACGCAGTATTTT	TRBV20-1	TRBJ2-3	NA	many
CASSRNAQGSNQPQHF	TGTGCCAGCTCACGAAACGCACAGGGGAGCAATCAGCCCCAGCATTTT	TRBV18	TRBJ1-5	TRBD1	many
CASSSDRVGYYEQYF	TGTGCCAGCAGCTCCGACAGGGTCGGGTACTACGAGCAGTACTTC	TRBV12-3/TRBV12-4	TRBJ2-7	TRBD1	once
CASSYSAGGNQPQHF	TGTGCCAGCAGTTACTCAGCAGGGGGCAATCAGCCCCAGCATTTT	TRBV6-1	TRBJ1-5	NA	few
CSVGNRNTDTQYF	TGCAGCGTTGGGAACAGAAACACAGATACGCAGTATTTT	TRBV29-1	TRBJ2-3	NA	many
CASSRDPNGEKLFF	TGTGCCAGCAGCCGGGACCCAAACGGGGAAAAACTGTTTTTT	TRBV7-9	TRBJ1-4	NA	few
CASSIGGPLNTGELFF	TGTGCCAGCTCAATAGGGGGCCCTCTCAACACCGGGGAGCTGTTTTTT	TRBV18	TRBJ2-2	TRBD1	NA
CASSSSQGSDTQYF	TGTGCCAGCAGCTCAAGTCAGGGCTCAGATACGCAGTATTTT	TRBV7-9	TRBJ2-3	NA	few
CASSLSGGRGETQYF	TGTGCCAGCAGCTTAAGTGGCGGGAGAGGAGAGACCCAGTACTTC	TRBV7-9	TRBJ2-5	TRBD2	few
CASSRNIGDEQFF	TGTGCCAGCAGTCGAAATATAGGGGATGAGCAGTTCTTC	TRBV2	TRBJ2-1	NA	few
CASSQRDLNSPLHF	TGCGCCAGCAGCCAGCGGGACCTTAATTCACCCCTCCACTTT	TRBV5-1	TRBJ1-6	NA	many
CASSPTGGMINEQFF	TGTGCCAGCAGCCCGACTGGCGGGATGATAAATGAGCAGTTCTTC	TRBV11-3	TRBJ2-1	NA	many
CASKPLAGFIGTDTQYF	TGTGCTAGTAAACCGCTGGCGGGGTTTATTGGCACAGATACGCAGTATTTT	TRBV12-5	TRBJ2-3	NA	many
CASGGDRGDEKLFF	TGTGCCAGCGGGGGTGACAGGGGTGATGAAAAACTGTTTTTT	TRBV6-1	TRBJ1-4	TRBD1	NA
CASSLQDNEKLFF	TGCGCCAGCAGCTTGCAGGATAATGAAAAACTGTTTTTT	TRBV5-1	TRBJ1-4	NA	NA
CARGLNEQFF	TGTGCCCGCGGTCTCAATGAGCAGTTCTTC	TRBV28	TRBJ2-1	NA	NA
CASSYSLSGEEAFF	TGTGCCAGCAGTTACTCATTATCCGGGGAAGAAGCTTTCTTT	TRBV6-5	TRBJ1-1	NA	NA
CASRPPGVPTYEQYF	TGCGCCAGCAGACCACCGGGGGTGCCTACCTACGAGCAGTACTTC	TRBV5-1	TRBJ2-7	NA	many
CASSGQGIDYGYTF	TGTGCCAGCAGTGGACAGGGGATTGACTATGGCTACACCTTC	TRBV2	TRBJ1-2	TRBD1	NA
CASSQKRDYNEQFF	TGTGCCAGCAGCCAAAAGCGGGATTACAATGAGCAGTTCTTC	TRBV11-1	TRBJ2-1	TRBD2	many
CSAKRTLGLGTEAFF	TGCAGTGCTAAGAGGACATTAGGGCTGGGCACTGAAGCTTTCTTT	TRBV20-1	TRBJ1-1	NA	NA
CASGGGPNTGELFF	TGTGCCAGCGGGGGGGGCCCGAACACCGGGGAGCTGTTTTTT	TRBV7-9	TRBJ2-2	NA	few
CASSWHLPSTEAFF	TGTGCCAGCAGTTGGCACCTCCCCAGCACTGAAGCTTTCTTT	TRBV12-3/TRBV12-4	TRBJ1-1	NA	many
CSAARGYEQFF	TGCAGTGCTGCCCGCGGGTACGAGCAGTTCTTC	TRBV20-1	TRBJ2-1	NA	many
CASGLAPLGGLAGYTF	TGTGCTAGTGGTTTGGCCCCCCTTGGTGGACTAGCTGGCTACACCTTC	TRBV12-5	TRBJ1-2	NA	few
CASREGVGNTIYF	TGTGCCAGCAGGGAAGGGGTTGGAAACACCATATATTTT	TRBV27	TRBJ1-3	NA	once
CSANPGTSGTHEQFF	TGCAGTGCTAATCCCGGGACTAGCGGGACACACGAGCAGTTCTTC	TRBV20-1	TRBJ2-1	TRBD2	many
CASSLASPATSYNEQFF	TGCGCCAGCAGCTTGGCTTCACCAGCGACCTCCTACAATGAGCAGTTCTTC	TRBV5-1	TRBJ2-1	NA	many
CASSLAGTPNTGELFF	TGCGCCAGCAGCTTGGCCGGGACCCCGAACACCGGGGAGCTGTTTTTT	TRBV5-1	TRBJ2-2	NA	NA
CASSLMGNTEASF	TGCGCCAGCAGCTTGATGGGGAACACTGAAGCTTCCTTT	TRBV5-1	TRBJ1-1	NA	NA
CASSYGTGGNTGELFF	TGTGCCAGCAGTTACGGGACAGGGGGTAACACCGGGGAGCTGTTTTTT	TRBV6-2/TRBV6-3	TRBJ2-2	TRBD1	NA